One and the same sample provided the 7 T cell receptor beta chains below, sequenced in a study of cytomegalovirus exposure and HLA in healthy donors (dated by TCRdb to about 2017). Libraries were constructed by the immunoSEQ multiplex PCR assay. Not all clones reach the TCRdb copy of this immuneACCESS table, which keeps in-frame sequences only. Checked studies attribute under half of the gap to unresolved V genes and leave the rest unexplained. For this sample there are 150,000 to 200,000 clones; 85% appear just once. More than 15% of the sample is held by the ten biggest clonotypes. The sample comprised PBMCs. The receptors here all came from a man between 18 and 35 years old in good health and CMV-seropositive.

This sequence joins TRBV6-5 and TRBJ1-4; D is possibly TRBD1 (6 bases). The CDR3 contains 14 residues. Trimming removed 7 bases from V and 7 bases from J, with 16 bases in between. Germline CDR1 and CDR2: MNHEY and SVGAGI. The CDR3 DNA is TGTGCCAGCAACCCCGGGGGGGGCTCTGAAAAACTGTTTTTT. Its protein is CASNPGGGSEKLFF.

This clone was seen a single time. The chain recombines TRBV7-8 with TRBJ1-5; unclear D gene. The germline CDR1 and CDR2 sequences are SGHVS and FQNEAQ. Trimming stripped 5 bases from V and 3 bases from J, with 11 bases between. This CDR3 region has 14 residues. The CDR3 DNA reads as TGTGCCAGCAGCCGTGGGTGGGCCAATCAGCCCCAGCATTTT. It translates to CASSRGWANQPQHF.

This clone was counted a single time. This chain connects TRBV5-1 to TRBJ2-1; possible D gene TRBD2, 6 bases. The CDR3 has 15 residues. The ends were cut back, 4 bases at V and 8 bases at J, with 19 bases in the middle. From germline, CDR1 is SGHRS and CDR2 YFSETQ. CDR3 DNA sequence: TGCGCCAGCAGCCGACTAGTGAAGGACTGGGATGAGCAGTTCTTC. It specifies CASSRLVKDWDEQFF.

The chain links TRBV5-3 to TRBJ1-1; 10 bases are a match to TRBD1. TRBV5-3 is placed among ORFs of uncertain function. The V segment lost 2 bases and the J segment 5 bases; nucleotides outside the gene matches: 6. This CDR3 has 15 amino acids. The CDR3 sequence is CARSFISGQGTEAFF. CDR3 bases: TGTGCCAGAAGCTTTATTTCGGGACAGGGGACTGAAGCTTTCTTT.

The V and J genes are TRBV5-6 and TRBJ2-5; 13 bases agree with TRBD2. V lost 4 bases, J lost 1 base, and 4 bases stayed unmatched. This CDR3 region has 16 residues. Germline V CDR1 and CDR2: SGHDT, YYEEEE. CDR3 nucleotide sequence: TGTGCCAGCAGCGGGGGGACTAGCGGGGCCCAAGAGACCCAGTACTTC. The encoded protein is CASSGGTSGAQETQYF.

The rearrangement links TRBV19 to TRBJ1-1; no clear D. The CDR3 is 15 amino acids. Trimming took off 2 bases at V and 1 base at J, with 11 bases between the two ends. Per germline, CDR1 LNHDA and CDR2 SQIVND (reference sequence). The CDR3 loop reads CASSISADSNTEAFF. The CDR3, as DNA: TGTGCCAGTAGTATAAGCGCGGACTCGAACACTGAAGCTTTCTTT.

The chain couples TRBV4-2 to TRBJ2-1; D might be TRBD2 (5 bases). This CDR3 region has 14 residues. The germline CDR1 and CDR2 sequences are LGHNA and YNFKEQ. Trimming left V 1 base short and J 5 bases short, with 9 bases between. The CDR3 spells CASSQVNSDNEQFF. The DNA of the CDR3 is TGTGCCAGCAGCCAAGTGAATAGCGACAATGAGCAGTTCTTC.